Below are 24 T cell receptor beta chains sequenced from a single sample in a study of shared clonotypes between healthy human individuals. TCRdb's table, derived via immunoSEQ multiplex PCR, lists solely in-frame clones and lacks some. In the table there are 700,000 or so clones, 55% to 75% of which are singletons. The sequenced sample was memory CD4+ T cells sorted from blood. Subset: CD45RA-negative fraction. The receptors shown here come from a woman in her 30s in good health.

The rearrangement uses TRBV2 and TRBJ2-6; no firm D call. Germline values: CDR1 SNHLY, CDR2 FYNNEI. The germline V and J ends were trimmed by 2 bases and 2 bases, with 4 bases remaining between them. The CDR3 covers 14 residues. DNA for the CDR3: TGTGCCAGCAGTGAAAGGCCTGGGGCCAACGTCCTGACTTTC. Its protein is CASSERPGANVLTF.

The chain links TRBV28 to TRBJ2-1; D possibly matches TRBD1 or TRBD2 (5 bases each). V was cut by 3 bases and J by 8 bases, with 23 bases left in between. CDR3 length equals 17 residues. Germline values: CDR1 MDHEN, CDR2 SYDVKM. The DNA for the CDR3 is TGTGCCAGCAGTTTTAAGCCCGGGACCATGCCGAAGGATGAGCAGTTCTTC. This sequence encodes CASSFKPGTMPKDEQFF.

This chain uses TRBV6-6 with TRBJ1-1, with TRBD1 identical over 8 bases. V lost 4 bases, J lost 8 bases, and 3 bases stayed unmatched. The germline V gene has CDR1 MNHNY and CDR2 SVGAGI (reference sequence). The CDR3 is made up of 12 amino acids. CDR3 region: CASSSRTGEAFF. In nucleotides, the CDR3 is TGTGCCAGCAGTTCCAGGACAGGGGAAGCTTTCTTT.

In the case of this clone: Other DNA sequences from this sample encode an identical CDR3 as well. The chain combines TRBV19 with TRBJ2-1, with TRBD2 as a possible D gene (5 bases). Germline assignment: CDR1 LNHDA and CDR2 SQIVND (reference sequence). The CDR3 has 15 amino acids. V was pared by 3 bases and J by 0 bases, with 9 bases between. CDR3 sequence reads: CASSISGSSYNEQFF. CDR3 DNA sequence: TGTGCCAGTAGTATTTCGGGAAGCTCCTACAATGAGCAGTTCTTC. Using reference TRBV19 and TRBJ2-1 for the parts outside the CDR3, the full variable domain is DGGITQSPKYLFRKEGQNVTLSCEQNLNHDAMYWYRQDPGQGLRLIYYSQIVNDFQKGDIAEGYSVSREKKESFPLTVTSAQKNPTAFYLCASSISGSSYNEQFFGPGTRLTVL.

This chain links TRBV5-1 with TRBJ2-7; 7 nucleotides line up with TRBD2. This CDR3 has 14 residues. V gave up 3 bases and J gave up 2 bases; unmatched junction bases: 5. Germline loops: CDR1 SGHRS, CDR2 YFSETQ. CDR3 region: CASSSSGPPYEQYF. The CDR3 region has the DNA TGCGCCAGCAGCTCTAGCGGCCCCCCCTACGAGCAGTACTTC.

This clone was recorded many times. Written as DNA, the CDR3 is TGTGCCAGTAGTATGAGTTATGCCGACACTGAAGCTTTCTTT. This gives the protein CASSMSYADTEAFF. The rearrangement uses TRBV19 and TRBJ1-1; D not resolved. V gave up 3 bases and J gave up 3 bases, with 11 bases separating them. The CDR3 extends over 14 amino acids. CDR1 is LNHDA, CDR2 SQIVND, per germline (reference sequence).

CDR3: CAWRYKTGENQPQHF. CDR3 sequence (DNA): TGTGCCTGGCGATATAAGACAGGAGAAAATCAGCCCCAGCATTTT. The chain recombines TRBV30 with TRBJ1-5, with D maybe TRBD1 (6 bases). Per germline, CDR1 GTSNPN and CDR2 SVGIG (reference sequence). The CDR3 is made up of 15 amino acids. The ends were cut back, 5 bases at V and 4 bases at J, with 18 bases in the middle.

About this clone itself: It may be a read error: a sequence one base away is much more abundant. This sample includes further DNA sequences coding for the same CDR3. J is TRBJ2-5 and V is TRBV7-7; possibly TRBD2 for D (5 bases). This CDR3 region has 11 residues. V dropped 4 bases and J dropped 5 bases, with 5 bases sitting between them. Germline-derived CDR1 and CDR2 are SSHAT and FNYEAQ (reference sequence). CDR3 bases: TGTGCCAGCAGCTCGGGGGAGACCCAGTACTTC. It specifies CASSSGETQYF.

This clone was counted once. The chain uses TRBV5-5 and TRBJ2-3, with TRBD2 matching 12 bases. This CDR3 region has 16 residues. Trimming took 6 bases from V and 2 from J; bases not matched to a gene: 7. CDR1 is SGHKS and CDR2 is YYEKEE in the germline V gene (reference sequence). CDR3 sequence reads: CASNILAGGNTDTQYF. The DNA for the CDR3 is TGTGCCAGCAACATACTAGCGGGAGGAAACACAGATACGCAGTATTTT.

A few counts support this clone. The chain couples TRBV4-2 to TRBJ1-2; D is undetermined. The CDR3 has 15 amino acids. V was shortened by 0 bases and J by 4 bases, with 12 bases between the two germline ends. Germline V gene data show CDR1 as LGHNA and CDR2 as YNFKEQ. CDR3 region: CASSQDSEWVYGYTF. CDR3 in DNA: TGTGCCAGCAGCCAAGATTCAGAGTGGGTCTATGGCTACACCTTC.

The rearrangement joins TRBV19 to TRBJ2-1, with 10 bases identical to TRBD2. The length of the CDR3 is 15 residues. Germline values: CDR1 LNHDA, CDR2 SQIVND (reference sequence). Trimming took 5 bases from V and 8 from J; bases not matched to a gene: 9. CDR3 in DNA: TGTGCCAGTAGTGTTCCTAGCGGGAGTTTGCATGAGCAGTTCTTC. Protein sequence: CASSVPSGSLHEQFF.

Notes on this clone: At the DNA level, this CDR3 is encoded by other sequences in the same sample as well. The chain combines TRBV11-2 with TRBJ1-1; D is possibly TRBD1 (6 bases). The V end was cut by 2 bases, the J end by 5 bases, with 9 bases between. CDR1 is SGHAT, CDR2 FQNNGV, per germline. The CDR3 spans 13 residues. The CDR3 DNA follows: TGTGCCAGCAGCTTACTAGGGGGGACTGAAGCTTTCTTT. This translates into CASSLLGGTEAFF.

This clone was detected a few times. The chain employs TRBV6-1 and TRBJ1-1; D gene unclear. The CDR3 consists of 13 residues. Trimming stripped 0 bases from V and 8 bases from J, with 10 bases between. Germline values: CDR1 MNHNS, CDR2 SASEGT. The CDR3 is CASSEALRGEAFF. The CDR3 DNA sequence: TGTGCCAGCAGTGAAGCGCTTCGGGGAGAAGCTTTCTTT.

V usage is TRBV28 and J usage is TRBJ2-7, with D unresolved. V was clipped by 5 bases and J by 2 bases, with 7 bases between them. The CDR3 sequence is 12 residues long. Per the germline V gene, CDR1 is MDHEN and CDR2 is SYDVKM. DNA of the CDR3: TGTGCCAGCAGTGGGCCCCCCTACGAGCAGTACTTC. Residues: CASSGPPYEQYF.

This clone has just one count. The CDR3 coding sequence is TGCGCCAGCAGCCAACGACTGTCAGCGGGAGTGCGGGATACGCAGTATTTT. Amino acids: CASSQRLSAGVRDTQYF. The V gene is TRBV5-1, the J gene TRBJ2-3, with TRBD2 identical over 8 bases. CDR1 SGHRS and CDR2 YFSETQ come from the germline V gene. This CDR3 spans 17 amino acids. With V trimmed by 4 bases and J by 6 bases, 16 bases remained unmatched.

The rearrangement links TRBV28 to TRBJ2-7, with a possible D match to TRBD1 (6 bases). Trimming took off 6 bases at V and 2 bases at J, with 14 bases between the two ends. CDR1 is MDHEN, CDR2 SYDVKM, per germline. The CDR3 is 14 amino acids. This chain's CDR3 is CASSTGTIPYEQYF. The CDR3 DNA sequence: TGTGCCAGCAGCACCGGGACAATCCCCTACGAGCAGTACTTC.

This chain uses TRBV4-2 with TRBJ1-5, with D perhaps matching TRBD1 (6 bases). The CDR3 length is 18 residues. The V gene lost 4 bases and the J gene lost 6 bases, with 25 bases spanning the gap. Germline CDR1 is LGHNA and CDR2 is YNFKEQ. The CDR3 protein is CASSPTDSQAAGGQPQHF. Written as DNA, the CDR3 is TGTGCCAGCAGCCCCACGGACAGTCAGGCCGCTGGTGGTCAGCCCCAGCATTTT.

The rearrangement links TRBV19 to TRBJ2-1; perhaps D is TRBD1 or TRBD2 (5 bases each). The germline V and J ends were trimmed by 9 bases and 4 bases, with 25 bases remaining between them. The length of the CDR3 is 17 residues. CDR1 is LNHDA, CDR2 SQIVND, per germline (reference sequence). The CDR3 sequence is CASSRPPGPERYNEQFF. The CDR3 DNA follows: TGTGCCAGCAGTCGTCCTCCGGGGCCGGAGAGGTACAATGAGCAGTTCTTC.

The chain carries TRBV18 and TRBJ1-2; D remains ambiguous. CDR3 length: 14 residues. Looked up from germline, CDR1 is KGHSH and CDR2 is LQKENI. V was clipped by 2 bases and J by 3 bases, with 10 bases between them. The CDR3 bases are TGTGCCAGCTCACCATTCGGGGAGGACTATGGCTACACCTTC. As protein: CASSPFGEDYGYTF.

This chain links TRBV7-6 with TRBJ2-6; perhaps TRBD1 as D (6 bases). V was trimmed by 1 base and J by 0 bases, leaving 13 bases between them. The V gene's germline CDR1 is SGHVS and CDR2 FNYEAQ. The CDR3 runs 18 residues. CDR3 residues: CASSLGGQGGSGANVLTF. In DNA, the CDR3 is TGTGCCAGCAGCTTAGGGGGACAAGGTGGCTCTGGGGCCAACGTCCTGACTTTC.

V gene TRBV7-3 combines with J gene TRBJ2-1; 7 bases fit TRBD2. The CDR3 is made up of 15 amino acids. The trim removed 2 bases at V and 4 bases at J, leaving 5 bases unmatched. The V gene's germline CDR1 is SGHTA and CDR2 FQGTGA. In DNA form, the CDR3 reads TGTGCCAGCAGCTTAGATAGCGGGTTATACAATGAGCAGTTCTTC. Translating it yields CASSLDSGLYNEQFF.

The V call is TRBV5-1, the J call TRBJ2-7, with D unresolved. This CDR3 has 13 amino acids. Germline CDR1 reads SGHRS; CDR2 reads YFSETQ. V was trimmed by 0 bases and J by 0 bases, leaving 4 bases between them. The chain's CDR3 is CASSLDVSYEQYF. The CDR3, as DNA: TGCGCCAGCAGCTTGGACGTCTCCTACGAGCAGTACTTC.

This sequence joins TRBV14 and TRBJ1-4, with 8 bases identical to TRBD1. The V and J ends lost 3 bases and 0 bases, in that order; junction bases with no gene match: 3. Germline CDR1 SGHDN, CDR2 FVKESK. The CDR3 sequence is 16 residues long. CDR3 DNA: TGTGCCAGCAGCCACAGACAGGGGCCAACTAATGAAAAACTGTTTTTT. Its translation: CASSHRQGPTNEKLFF. Full variable domain (missing parts from reference TRBV14 and TRBJ1-4): EAGVTQFPSHSVIEKGQTVTLRCDPISGHDNLYWYRRVMGKEIKFLLHFVKESKQDESGMPNNRFLAERTGGTYSTLKVQPAELEDSGVYFCASSHRQGPTNEKLFFGSGTQLSVL.

This chain connects TRBV19 to TRBJ2-5; 9 bases line up with TRBD1. Germline-derived CDR1 and CDR2 are LNHDA and SQIVND (reference sequence). The V segment lost 8 bases and the J segment 1 base; nucleotides outside the gene matches: 5. CDR3 length equals 14 residues. CDR3 loop: CASSRDRVQETQYF. The CDR3 DNA reads as TGTGCCAGTTCCCGGGACAGGGTCCAAGAGACCCAGTACTTC. The variable domain in full, with the rest retrieved from reference TRBV19 and TRBJ2-5, is DGGITQSPKYLFRKEGQNVTLSCEQNLNHDAMYWYRQDPGQGLRLIYYSQIVNDFQKGDIAEGYSVSREKKESFPLTVTSAQKNPTAFYLCASSRDRVQETQYFGPGTRLLVL.